This T cell receptor (beta chain) was sequenced during a study of molecular identifiers for immune sequencing clone quantification (dated by TCRdb to 2016 to 2018). The study in broad terms: For a replicate experiment, RNA from roughly 20,000 or 100,000 naive CD8 T cells was divided into five aliquots, and four of the five aliquots were sequenced. The study was a methods study using CD8 T cells to benchmark molecular-identifier clustering-based TCR repertoire sequencing (MIDCIRS) and TCR RNA copy counting. The full study reports these points: About 3 recovered TCR RNA copies per cell were obtained by modeling, versus about ten by digital PCR, implying a capture efficiency of around 28%. Highly expanded clone sizes could be underestimated if identical TCR molecules share a barcode. In CMV-specific effector cells, clones with more than 20 RNA copies contained over 98% of molecules, whereas in naive cells such clones contained under 1% of molecules. The naive libraries included spiked-in Jurkat TCR RNA (more than nine copies' worth), and this Jurkat TCR RNA is not part of the donor repertoire. Spiked-in Jurkat TCR RNA equal to a single cell's worth was reported to be detectable even within 1,200,000 naive CD8 T cells. Without barcode sub-clustering, chimeric consensus sequences inflated TCR diversity; chimeras reached as high as 47%.

This clonotype was seen at least ten times. Its antigen is still unknown. The record has no base qualities; no much larger clone is one base away. Library creation used PCR. This sample was sequenced with a NextSeq 500. Bulk TCR libraries were generated as previously described, with the TCR primers listed in Table S5 used. Purification of total RNA was performed with the Qiagen AllPrep DNA/RNA kit. Reads from multiple sequencing runs of the same library were pooled before analysis. As for the authors' bioinformatics: Reads were retained only if an exact TCR constant sequence was present, and the retained reads were trimmed to 150 nt and grouped according to their 12-nt molecular barcodes. Reads within each barcode group were sub-clustered using a 15% Levenshtein threshold, and quality-weighted consensus sequences were constructed for each RNA molecule. Non-functional sequences were filtered out, along with any lower-count sequence sitting one edit away from another sequence. Barcode sub-clusters with fewer than 20% of the maximum read count were removed, based on fitting two negative binomial distributions. Clones were called with MiXCR by TCRdb after fastp trimmed the public reads at Q25, and only in-frame beta chains were retained. Identical CDR3 protein sequences are pooled into one entry, listed with their most common genes and DNA. The V and J calls follow TCRdb's processing rather than the paper's. For this sample there are about 97,000 distinct CDR3 sequences; roughly 24% appear just once. The top ten clones comprise roughly 1% of the sample.

V is shortened by 1 base, J by 6 bases, and the region joining them spans 12 bases. In the germline V gene, CDR1 corresponds to SQVTM and CDR2 to ANQGSEA. Including the terminal cysteine and phenylalanine, the CDR3 comprises 14 residues. The read is trimmed to its CDR3 DNA, 42 bases read in frame from base 1. Libraries of naive CD8 T cells were built from anywhere between about 17,000 and 1,000,000 sorted cells, with 10%, 30% or 50% of the purified RNA used. Naive CD8 T cells, defined as CD8+CD4-CCR7+CD45RA+, were FACS-sorted into RLT Plus buffer on a BD FACSAria II. Detection sensitivity was tested by spiking Jurkat RNA equal to about 10 TCR copies' worth into samples containing about 20,000-1,100,000 naive CD8 T cells. Enrichment of CD8 T cells was done with RosetteSep CD8+ T Cell Enrichment Cocktail plus Ficoll-Paque, and ACK red cell lysis came afterward.

The receptor comes from a human donor in good health. Some libraries in this study had Jurkat cell RNA spiked in. This sequence uses TRBV29-1 and TRBJ2-2; the best D guess is TRBD1, with 5 bases matching. The sequencing input was naive CD8+ T cells from blood, with Jurkat cell RNA spiked in. The cell subset or site label corresponds to: FACS-sorted CD8+CD4-CCR7+CD45RA+ naive T cells. The DNA reads TGCAGCGTTGAAGCCCGACAGACGGCCGGGGAGCTGTTTTTT. Its translation is CSVEARQTAGELFF.